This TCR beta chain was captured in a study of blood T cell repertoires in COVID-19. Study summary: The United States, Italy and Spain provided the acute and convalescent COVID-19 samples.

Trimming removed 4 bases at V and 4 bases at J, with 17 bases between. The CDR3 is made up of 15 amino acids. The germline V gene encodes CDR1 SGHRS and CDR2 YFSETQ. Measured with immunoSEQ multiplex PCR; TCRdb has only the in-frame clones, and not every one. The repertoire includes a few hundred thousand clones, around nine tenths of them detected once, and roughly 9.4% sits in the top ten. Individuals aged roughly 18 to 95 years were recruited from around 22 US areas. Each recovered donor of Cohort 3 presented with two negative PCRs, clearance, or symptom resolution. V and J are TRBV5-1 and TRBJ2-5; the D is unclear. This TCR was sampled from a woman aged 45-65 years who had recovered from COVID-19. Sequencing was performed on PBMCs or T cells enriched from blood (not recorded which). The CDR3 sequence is CASSPTGSYGETQYF. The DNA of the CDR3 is TGCGCCAGCAGCCCCACCGGGTCCTACGGAGAGACCCAGTACTTC.